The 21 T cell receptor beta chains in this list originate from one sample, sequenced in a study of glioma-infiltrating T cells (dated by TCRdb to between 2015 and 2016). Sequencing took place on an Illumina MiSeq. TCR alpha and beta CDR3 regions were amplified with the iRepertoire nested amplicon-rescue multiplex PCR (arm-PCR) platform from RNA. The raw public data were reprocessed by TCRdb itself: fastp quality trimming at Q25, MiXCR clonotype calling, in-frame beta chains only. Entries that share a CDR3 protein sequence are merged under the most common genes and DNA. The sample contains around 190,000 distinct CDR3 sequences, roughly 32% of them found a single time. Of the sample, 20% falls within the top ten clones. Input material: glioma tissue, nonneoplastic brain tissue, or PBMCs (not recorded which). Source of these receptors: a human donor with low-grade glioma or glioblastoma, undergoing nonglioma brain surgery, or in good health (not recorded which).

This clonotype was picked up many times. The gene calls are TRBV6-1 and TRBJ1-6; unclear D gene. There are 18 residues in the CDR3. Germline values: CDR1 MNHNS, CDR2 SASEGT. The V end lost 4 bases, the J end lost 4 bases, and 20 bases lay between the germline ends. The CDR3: CASSVAPPADTYNSPLHF. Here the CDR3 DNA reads TGTGCCAGCAGTGTCGCGCCTCCGGCAGACACGTATAATTCACCCCTCCACTTT.

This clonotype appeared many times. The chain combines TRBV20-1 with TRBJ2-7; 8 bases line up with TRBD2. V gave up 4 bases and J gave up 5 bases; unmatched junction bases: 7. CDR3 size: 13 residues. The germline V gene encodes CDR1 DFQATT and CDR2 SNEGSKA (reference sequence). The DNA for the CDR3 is TGCAGTGCTACCCCAAGCGGGAGAAACGAGCAGTACTTC. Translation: CSATPSGRNEQYF.

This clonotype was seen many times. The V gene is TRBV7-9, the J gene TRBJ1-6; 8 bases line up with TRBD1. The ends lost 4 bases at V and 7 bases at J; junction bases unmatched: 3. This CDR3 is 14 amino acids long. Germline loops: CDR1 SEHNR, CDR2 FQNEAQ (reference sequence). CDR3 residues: CASSWTGINSPLHF. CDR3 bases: TGTGCCAGCAGCTGGACAGGGATAAATTCACCCCTCCACTTT.

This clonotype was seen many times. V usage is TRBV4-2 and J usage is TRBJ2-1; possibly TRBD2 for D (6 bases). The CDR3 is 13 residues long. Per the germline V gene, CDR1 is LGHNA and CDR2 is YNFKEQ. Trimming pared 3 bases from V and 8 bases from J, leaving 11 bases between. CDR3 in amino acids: CASSQTGVHEQFF. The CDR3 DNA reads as TGTGCCAGCAGCCAGACGGGAGTTCATGAGCAGTTCTTC.

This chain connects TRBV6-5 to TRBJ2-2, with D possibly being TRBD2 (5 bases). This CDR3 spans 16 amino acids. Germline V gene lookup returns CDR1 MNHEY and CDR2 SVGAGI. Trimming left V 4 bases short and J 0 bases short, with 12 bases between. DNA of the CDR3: TGTGCCAGCAGTTTACAAGCGGCAGCGAACACCGGGGAGCTGTTTTTT. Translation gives CASSLQAAANTGELFF.

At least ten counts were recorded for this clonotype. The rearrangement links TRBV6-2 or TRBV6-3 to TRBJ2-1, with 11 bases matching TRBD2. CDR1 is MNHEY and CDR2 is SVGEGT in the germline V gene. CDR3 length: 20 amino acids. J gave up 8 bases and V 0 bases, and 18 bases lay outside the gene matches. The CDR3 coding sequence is TGTGCCAGCAGTTACTCTACCCAGCATATACTAGCGGGAGTTTACGATGAGCAGTTCTTC. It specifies CASSYSTQHILAGVYDEQFF.

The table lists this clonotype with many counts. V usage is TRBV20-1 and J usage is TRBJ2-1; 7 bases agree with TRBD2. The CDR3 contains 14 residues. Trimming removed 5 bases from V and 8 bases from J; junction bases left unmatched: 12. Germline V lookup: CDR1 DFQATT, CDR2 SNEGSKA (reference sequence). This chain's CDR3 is CSAGSGAGVDEQFF. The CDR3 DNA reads TGCAGTGCTGGGAGCGGGGCGGGGGTGGATGAGCAGTTCTTC.

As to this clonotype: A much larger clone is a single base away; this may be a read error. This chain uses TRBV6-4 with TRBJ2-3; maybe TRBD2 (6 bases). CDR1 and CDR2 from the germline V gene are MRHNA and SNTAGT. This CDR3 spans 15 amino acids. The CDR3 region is CASSEGSGSTDAQYF. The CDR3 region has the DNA TGTGCCAGCAGTGAGGGTAGCGGCAGCACAGATGCGCAGTATTTT.

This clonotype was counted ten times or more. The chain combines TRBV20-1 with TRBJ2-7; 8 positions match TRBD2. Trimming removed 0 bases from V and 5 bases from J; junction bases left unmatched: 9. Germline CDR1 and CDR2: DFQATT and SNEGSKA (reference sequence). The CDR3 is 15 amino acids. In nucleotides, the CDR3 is TGCAGTGCTAGAGATACTCGGAGCGGGAGAAACGAGCAGTACTTC. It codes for CSARDTRSGRNEQYF.

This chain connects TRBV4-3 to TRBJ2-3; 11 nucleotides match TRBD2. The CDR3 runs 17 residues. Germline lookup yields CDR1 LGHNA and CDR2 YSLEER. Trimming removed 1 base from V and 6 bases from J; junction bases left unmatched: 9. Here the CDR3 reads CASSQVQGTSGIDTQYF. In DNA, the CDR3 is TGCGCCAGCAGCCAAGTCCAAGGGACTAGCGGTATTGATACGCAGTATTTT.

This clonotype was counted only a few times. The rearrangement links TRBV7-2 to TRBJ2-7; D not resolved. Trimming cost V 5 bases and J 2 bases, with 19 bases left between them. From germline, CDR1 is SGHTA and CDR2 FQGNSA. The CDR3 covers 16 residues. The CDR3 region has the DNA TGTGCCAGCAGCGCAAGAGATTTTAGAGCCACCTACGAGCAGTACTTC. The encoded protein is CASSARDFRATYEQYF.

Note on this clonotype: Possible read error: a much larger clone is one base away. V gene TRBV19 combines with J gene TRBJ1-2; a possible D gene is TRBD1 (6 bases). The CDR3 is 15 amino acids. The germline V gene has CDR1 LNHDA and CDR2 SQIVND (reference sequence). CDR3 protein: CASSTGVRASYGDTF. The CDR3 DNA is TGTGCCAGTAGTACAGGGGTCCGAGCGAGCTATGGCGACACCTTC.

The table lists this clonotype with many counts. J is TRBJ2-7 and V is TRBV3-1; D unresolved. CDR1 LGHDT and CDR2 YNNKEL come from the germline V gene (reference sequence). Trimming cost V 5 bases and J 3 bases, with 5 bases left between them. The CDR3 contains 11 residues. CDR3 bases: TGTGCCAGCAGCTGGGGCTACGAGCAGTACTTC. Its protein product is CASSWGYEQYF.

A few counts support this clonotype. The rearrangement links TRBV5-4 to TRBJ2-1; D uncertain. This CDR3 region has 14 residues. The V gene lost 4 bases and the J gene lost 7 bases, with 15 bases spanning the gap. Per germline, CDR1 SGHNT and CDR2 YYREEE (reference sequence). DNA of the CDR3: TGTGCCAGCAGCCATTCTGGAGCCCCAAATGAGCAGTTCTTC. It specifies CASSHSGAPNEQFF.

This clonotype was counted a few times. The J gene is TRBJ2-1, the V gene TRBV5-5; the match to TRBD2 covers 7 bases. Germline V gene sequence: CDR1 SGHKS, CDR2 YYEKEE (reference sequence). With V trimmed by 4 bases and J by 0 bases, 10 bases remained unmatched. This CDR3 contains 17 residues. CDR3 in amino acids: CASSLSGHRSSYNEQFF. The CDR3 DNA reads TGTGCCAGCAGCCTTAGCGGGCATCGGAGCTCCTACAATGAGCAGTTCTTC.

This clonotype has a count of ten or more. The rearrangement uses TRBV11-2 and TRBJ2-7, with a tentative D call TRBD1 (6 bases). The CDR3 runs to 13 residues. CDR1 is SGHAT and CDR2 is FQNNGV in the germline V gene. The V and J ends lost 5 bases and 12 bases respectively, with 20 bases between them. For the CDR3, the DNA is TGTGCCAGCAGCCTATCATACCGGGACATAGGGTACTTC. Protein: CASSLSYRDIGYF.

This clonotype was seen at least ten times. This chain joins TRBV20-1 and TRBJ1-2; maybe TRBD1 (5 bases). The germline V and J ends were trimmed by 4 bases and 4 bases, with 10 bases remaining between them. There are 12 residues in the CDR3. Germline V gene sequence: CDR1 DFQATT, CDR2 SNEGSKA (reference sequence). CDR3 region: CSATRQIYGYTF. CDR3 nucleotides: TGCAGTGCTACGAGACAGATCTATGGCTACACCTTC.

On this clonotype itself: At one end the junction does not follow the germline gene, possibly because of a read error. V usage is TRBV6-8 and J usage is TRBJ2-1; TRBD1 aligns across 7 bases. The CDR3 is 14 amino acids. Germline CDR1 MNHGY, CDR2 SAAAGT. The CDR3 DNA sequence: TGCGCCAGCAGTTCGAACAGGGGTGCATATGAGCAGTTCTTC. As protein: CASSSNRGAYEQFF.

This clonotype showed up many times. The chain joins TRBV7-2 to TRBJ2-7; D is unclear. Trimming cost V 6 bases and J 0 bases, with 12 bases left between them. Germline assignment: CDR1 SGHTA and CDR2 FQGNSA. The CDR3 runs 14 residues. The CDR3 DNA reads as TGTGCCAGCAGGTTCACTCCAAGCTCCTACGAGCAGTACTTC. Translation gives CASRFTPSSYEQYF.

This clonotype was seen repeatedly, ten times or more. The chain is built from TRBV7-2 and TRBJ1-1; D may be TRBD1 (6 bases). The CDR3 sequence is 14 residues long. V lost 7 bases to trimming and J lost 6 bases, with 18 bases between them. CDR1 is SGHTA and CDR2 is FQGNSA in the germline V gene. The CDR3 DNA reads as TGTGCCAGCACCGTATACGGGGGGCAAGCTGAAGCTTTCTTT. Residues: CASTVYGGQAEAFF.

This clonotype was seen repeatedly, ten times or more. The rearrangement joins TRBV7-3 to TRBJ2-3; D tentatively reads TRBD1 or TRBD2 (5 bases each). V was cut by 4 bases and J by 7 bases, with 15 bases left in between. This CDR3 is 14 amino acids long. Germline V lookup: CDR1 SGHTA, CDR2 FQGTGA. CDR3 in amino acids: CASSSGTSRNTQYF. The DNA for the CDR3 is TGTGCCAGCAGCTCCGGGACCAGCAGGAATACGCAGTATTTT.